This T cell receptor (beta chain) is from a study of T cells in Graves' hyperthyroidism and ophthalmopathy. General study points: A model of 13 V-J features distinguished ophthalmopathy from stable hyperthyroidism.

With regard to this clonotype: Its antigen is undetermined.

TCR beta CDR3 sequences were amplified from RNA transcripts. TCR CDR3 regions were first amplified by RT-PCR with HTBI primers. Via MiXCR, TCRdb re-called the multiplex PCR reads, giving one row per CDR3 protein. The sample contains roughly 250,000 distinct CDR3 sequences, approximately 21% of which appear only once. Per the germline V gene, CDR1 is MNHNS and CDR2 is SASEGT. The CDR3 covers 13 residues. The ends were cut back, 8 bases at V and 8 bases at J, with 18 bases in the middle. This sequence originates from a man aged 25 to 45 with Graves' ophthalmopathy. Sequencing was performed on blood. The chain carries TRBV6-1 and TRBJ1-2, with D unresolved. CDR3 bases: TGTGCCAGCGGGGAGCCCCCGCCGCCAGGCTACACCTTC. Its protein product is CASGEPPPPGYTF.